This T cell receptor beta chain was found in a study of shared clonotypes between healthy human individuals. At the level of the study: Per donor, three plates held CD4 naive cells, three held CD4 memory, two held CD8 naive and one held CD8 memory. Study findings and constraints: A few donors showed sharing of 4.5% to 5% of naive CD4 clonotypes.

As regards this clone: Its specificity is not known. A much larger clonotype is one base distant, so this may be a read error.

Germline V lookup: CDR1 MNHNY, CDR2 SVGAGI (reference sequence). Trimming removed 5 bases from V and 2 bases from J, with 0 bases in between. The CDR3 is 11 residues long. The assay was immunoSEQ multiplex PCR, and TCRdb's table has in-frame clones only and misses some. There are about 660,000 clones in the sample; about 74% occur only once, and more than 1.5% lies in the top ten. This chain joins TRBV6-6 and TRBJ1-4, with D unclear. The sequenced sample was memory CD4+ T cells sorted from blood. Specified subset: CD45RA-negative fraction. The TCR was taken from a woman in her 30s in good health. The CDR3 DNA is TGTGCCAGCAGTACTAATGAAAAACTGTTTTTT. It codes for CASSTNEKLFF.